A selection of T cell receptor beta chains follows, all from one sample in a study of shared clonotypes between healthy human individuals. The protocol was immunoSEQ multiplex PCR, while the TCRdb copy is restricted to in-frame clones and leaves out a portion. The table lists fewer than 600,000 clones, 75% to 80% of them singletons, with about 12% in the top ten. The sample consisted of PBMCs. The receptors here all came from a woman between 40 and 55 years old in good health. Some clones in this sample may be carry-over from other donors' samples. CDR3s include the opening cysteine and the closing phenylalanine or tryptophan. The D gene is left open where the match is weak. For some rows the clone size is stated as once, few or many, or as a class when expanded; others skip it.

d_call,v_call,j_call,cdr3_length,clone_size,cdr3_nt,cdr3_aa
-,TRBV28,TRBJ2-7,12,-,TGTGCCAGCAGTTGGCATACCTACGAGCAGCACTTC,CASSWHTYEQHF
TRBD1,TRBV20-1,TRBJ2-3,11,-,TGCAGTGCCAGGGGGATAGATACGCAGTATTTT,CSARGIDTQYF
TRBD1,TRBV4-2,TRBJ2-7,17,-,TGTGCCAGCAGCCAAGCCGCCGGGACAGGGGCGTTCTACGAGCAGTACTTC,CASSQAAGTGAFYEQYF
-,TRBV5-1,TRBJ1-1,14,-,TGCGCCAGCAGCTTGGGTACAGGACCCGCTGAAGCTTTCTTT,CASSLGTGPAEAFF
-,TRBV6-4,TRBJ1-1,13,-,TGTGCCAGCAGTGAACCGGACAGCTTAGAAGCTTTCTTT,CASSEPDSLEAFF
TRBD2,TRBV4-3,TRBJ2-1,16,-,TGCGCCAGCAGCCAAGATGGACTAGCGGGCTACAATGAGCAGTTCTTC,CASSQDGLAGYNEQFF
-,TRBV6-5,TRBJ2-3,15,-,TGTGCCAGCACCAAACAGGGCCTAGGTAGCGATACGCAGTATTTT,CASTKQGLGSDTQYF
TRBD1,TRBV10-3,TRBJ2-7,13,-,TGTGCCGTGGCCGGGACAGATAACTACGAGCAGTACTTC,CAVAGTDNYEQYF
TRBD1,TRBV6-5,TRBJ1-2,15,-,TGCGCCAGCAGTCAACGGACAGGGATGTTATATGGCTACACCTTC,CASSQRTGMLYGYTF
TRBD1,TRBV30,TRBJ2-7,15,-,TGTGCCTGGAGTCGTAGGGACAGGGTTTTTTACGAGCAGTACTTC,CAWSRRDRVFYEQYF
-,TRBV30,TRBJ1-1,13,-,TGTGCCTGGGTTCCAGGGGTCTGGACTGAAGCTTTCTTT,CAWVPGVWTEAFF
-,TRBV9,TRBJ1-2,13,-,TGTGCCAGCAGCGTAGGTCAGGGGCATGGCTACACCTTC,CASSVGQGHGYTF
-,TRBV7-3,TRBJ2-3,13,-,TGTGCCAGCAGCCCCACCCGAGGGTCGGGGCAGTATTTT,CASSPTRGSGQYF
-,TRBV7-3,TRBJ2-1,16,-,TGTGCCAGCAGCCCCAGGGGGGGGGACGGGTACAATGAGCAGTTCTTC,CASSPRGGDGYNEQFF
-,TRBV16,TRBJ2-1,11,few,TGTGCCAGCAGTCCTCACAATGAGCAGTTCTTC,CASSPHNEQFF
-,TRBV7-2,TRBJ2-2,15,-,TGTGCCAGCAGCTTAAGCGGAACTAACACCGGGGAGCTGTTTTTT,CASSLSGTNTGELFF
-,TRBV7-2,TRBJ1-5,12,once,TGTGCCAGCAGCTTGGAGACAGGGCCCCAGCATTTT,CASSLETGPQHF
-,TRBV6-5,TRBJ1-2,14,-,TGTGCCAGCAGTTACTCGCAGGGAGGCTATGGCTACACCTTC,CASSYSQGGYGYTF
-,TRBV7-3,TRBJ1-3,14,-,TGTGCCAGCAGCTCGGGGGACTCTGGAAACACCATATATTTT,CASSSGDSGNTIYF
-,TRBV12-2,TRBJ1-4,15,-,TGTGCAAGTCGCTTAGGAGGGGCATTTGATGAAAAACTGTTTTTT,CASRLGGAFDEKLFF
TRBD2,TRBV28,TRBJ2-3,16,-,TGTGCCAGCACCACTTTGGGACTAGATCCCGCAGATACGCAGTATTTT,CASTTLGLDPADTQYF
-,TRBV4-1,TRBJ1-3,15,-,TGCGCCAGCAGCAAAGGGGAGGGCTCTGGAAACACCATATATTTT,CASSKGEGSGNTIYF
TRBD1,TRBV5-4,TRBJ2-1,15,-,TGTGCCAGCAGCAACGTTGGGACAGCATACAATGAGCAGTTCTTC,CASSNVGTAYNEQFF
-,TRBV19,TRBJ2-2,14,-,TGTGCCAGTAGTATAAGGGTGAACACCGGGGAGCTGTTTTTT,CASSIRVNTGELFF
TRBD2,TRBV2,TRBJ2-7,15,few,TGTGCCAGCAGTCTAGCGGGAGGGCGAACCTACGAGCAGTACTTC,CASSLAGGRTYEQYF
-,TRBV28,TRBJ2-7,16,few,TGTGCCAGCAGGTCTGCGTGGGCAGGGACTTACTACGAGCAGTACTTC,CASRSAWAGTYYEQYF
TRBD1,TRBV2,TRBJ1-3,12,-,TGTGCCAGCGGACAGGGAGTAAACACCATATATTTT,CASGQGVNTIYF
-,TRBV30,TRBJ2-5,12,-,TGTGCCTGGAGTGCGGGGGCTGAGACCCAGTACTTC,CAWSAGAETQYF
-,TRBV28,TRBJ2-1,14,-,TGTGCCAGCAGTTTCGGGGACTTGGGGAATGAGCAGTTCTTC,CASSFGDLGNEQFF
TRBD1,TRBV9,TRBJ1-1,14,-,TGTGCCAGCAGCACAACAGGGGTTGGAACTGAAGCTTTCTTT,CASSTTGVGTEAFF
TRBD2,TRBV18,TRBJ2-1,18,-,TGTGCCAGCTCACTTAACGCCGCTGGGAGCGGGAGTTACAATGAGCAGTTCTTC,CASSLNAAGSGSYNEQFF
TRBD2,TRBV7-2,TRBJ2-7,15,-,TGTGCCAGCAGCCCAAGGCGGGAGGGCTCCTACGAGCAGTACTTC,CASSPRREGSYEQYF
-,TRBV18,TRBJ2-7,15,-,TGTGCCAGCTCACCTCTCAGAACTCGCGGGCACGAGCAGTACTTC,CASSPLRTRGHEQYF
-,TRBV7-9,TRBJ2-3,16,once,TGTGCCAGCAGCTACTATAATCTCCCGAACACAGATACGCAGTATTTT,CASSYYNLPNTDTQYF
TRBD1,TRBV28,TRBJ1-2,14,-,TGTGCCAGCAGTAAGCAGGGGGCGGTGAGTGGCTACACCTTC,CASSKQGAVSGYTF
-,TRBV28,TRBJ1-4,14,-,TGTGCCAGCAGTTTAATACAGAATAATGAAAAACTGTTTTTT,CASSLIQNNEKLFF
TRBD2,TRBV18,TRBJ2-3,19,-,TGTGCCAGCTCACCCCCCGCAGGGGGAATAGCGGGAGTTGCAGATACGCAGTATTTT,CASSPPAGGIAGVADTQYF
TRBD1,TRBV27,TRBJ1-5,15,-,TGTGCCAGCCGGGACAGGGGGCGCCGCAATCAGCCCCAGCATTTT,CASRDRGRRNQPQHF
-,TRBV13,TRBJ2-5,16,once,TGTGCCAGCAGCCCCAACAGACTCCTCTTACAAGAGACCCAGTACTTC,CASSPNRLLLQETQYF
TRBD1,TRBV27,TRBJ1-1,14,many,TGTGCCAGCAGTTTACGAGGGGGCGTCACTGAAGCTTTCTTT,CASSLRGGVTEAFF